This entry is about one T cell receptor (beta chain). Its cognate antigen is unknown. These data originate in a study of cytomegalovirus exposure and HLA in healthy donors. Study summary: Genetic ancestry analysis placed around four fifths of the roughly 400 donors that were genotyped in the Caucasian-associated cluster.

Both 60 Vbeta primers and 13 Jbeta primers went into the PCR. The method was immunoSEQ multiplex PCR; TCRdb's version includes in-frame clones alone and lacks a portion of them. The table includes 150,000 to 200,000 clones, roughly 81% detected once. The CDR3 consists of 18 residues. Germline V gene sequence: CDR1 MGHRA, CDR2 YSYEKL. Trimming pared 0 bases from V and 4 bases from J, leaving 19 bases between. Notes on the study in general: Per published reports, the classifier diagnosed cytomegalovirus status with high specificity and sensitivity. For most TCR beta V segments, an earlier analysis put the productive rate at about 87% or about 30% of the time.

The genes are TRBV4-1 and TRBJ1-3; D gene unclear. Material: PBMCs. The source of this sequence is a woman aged 50 to 60 in good health and CMV-seronegative. The CDR3 reads CASSQDWSFVNQGNTIYF. CDR3 DNA sequence: TGCGCCAGCAGCCAAGATTGGAGTTTCGTAAACCAAGGAAACACCATATATTTT.